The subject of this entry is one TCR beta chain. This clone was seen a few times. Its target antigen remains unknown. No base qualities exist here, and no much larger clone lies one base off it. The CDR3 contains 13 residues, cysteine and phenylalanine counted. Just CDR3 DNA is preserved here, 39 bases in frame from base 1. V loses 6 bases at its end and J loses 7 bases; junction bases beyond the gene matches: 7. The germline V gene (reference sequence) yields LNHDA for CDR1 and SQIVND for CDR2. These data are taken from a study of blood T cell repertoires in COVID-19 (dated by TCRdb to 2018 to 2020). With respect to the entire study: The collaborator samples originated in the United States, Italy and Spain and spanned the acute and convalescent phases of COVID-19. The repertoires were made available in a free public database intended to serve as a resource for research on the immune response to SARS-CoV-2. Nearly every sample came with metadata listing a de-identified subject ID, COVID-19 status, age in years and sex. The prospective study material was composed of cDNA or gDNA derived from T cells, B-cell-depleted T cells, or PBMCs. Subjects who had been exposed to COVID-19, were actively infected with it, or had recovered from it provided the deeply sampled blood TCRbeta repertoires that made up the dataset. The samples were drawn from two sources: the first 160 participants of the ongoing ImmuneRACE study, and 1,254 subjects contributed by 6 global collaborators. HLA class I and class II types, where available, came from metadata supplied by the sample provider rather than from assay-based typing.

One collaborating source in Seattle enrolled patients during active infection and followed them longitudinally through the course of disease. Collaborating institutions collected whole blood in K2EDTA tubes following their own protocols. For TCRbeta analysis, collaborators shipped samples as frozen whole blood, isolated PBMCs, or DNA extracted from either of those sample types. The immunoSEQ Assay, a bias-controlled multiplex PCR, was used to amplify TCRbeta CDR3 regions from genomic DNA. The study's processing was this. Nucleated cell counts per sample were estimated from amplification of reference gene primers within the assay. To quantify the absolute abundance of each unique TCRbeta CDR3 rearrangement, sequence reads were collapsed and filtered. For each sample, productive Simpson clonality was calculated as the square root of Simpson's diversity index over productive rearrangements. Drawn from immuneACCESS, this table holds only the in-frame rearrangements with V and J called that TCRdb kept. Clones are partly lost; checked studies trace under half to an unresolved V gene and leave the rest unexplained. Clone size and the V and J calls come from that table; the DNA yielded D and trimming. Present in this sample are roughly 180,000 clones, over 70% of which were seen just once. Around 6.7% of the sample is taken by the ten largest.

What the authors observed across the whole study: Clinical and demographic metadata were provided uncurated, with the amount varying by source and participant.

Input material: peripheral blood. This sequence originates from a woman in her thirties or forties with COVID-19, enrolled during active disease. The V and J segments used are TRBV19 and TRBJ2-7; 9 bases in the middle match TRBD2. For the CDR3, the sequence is CASSHELAGEQYF. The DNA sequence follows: TGTGCCAGTAGCCATGAGCTAGCGGGGGAGCAGTACTTC.